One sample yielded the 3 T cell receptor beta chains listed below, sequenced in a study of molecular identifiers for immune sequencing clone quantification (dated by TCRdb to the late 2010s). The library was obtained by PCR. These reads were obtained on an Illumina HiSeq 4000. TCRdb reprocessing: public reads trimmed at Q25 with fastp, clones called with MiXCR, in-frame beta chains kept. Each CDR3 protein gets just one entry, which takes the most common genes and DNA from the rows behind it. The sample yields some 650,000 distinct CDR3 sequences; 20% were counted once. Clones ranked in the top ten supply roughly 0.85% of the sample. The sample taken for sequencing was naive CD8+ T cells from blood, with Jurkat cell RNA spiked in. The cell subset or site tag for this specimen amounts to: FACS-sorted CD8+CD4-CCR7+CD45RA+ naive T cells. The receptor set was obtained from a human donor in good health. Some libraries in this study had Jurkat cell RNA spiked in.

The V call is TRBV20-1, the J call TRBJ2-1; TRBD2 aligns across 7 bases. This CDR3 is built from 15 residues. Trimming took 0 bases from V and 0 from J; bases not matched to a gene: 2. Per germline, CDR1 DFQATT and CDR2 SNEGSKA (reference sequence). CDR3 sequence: CSARDQRDSYNEQFF. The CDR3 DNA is TGCAGTGCTAGAGACCAGCGGGACTCCTACAATGAGCAGTTCTTC.

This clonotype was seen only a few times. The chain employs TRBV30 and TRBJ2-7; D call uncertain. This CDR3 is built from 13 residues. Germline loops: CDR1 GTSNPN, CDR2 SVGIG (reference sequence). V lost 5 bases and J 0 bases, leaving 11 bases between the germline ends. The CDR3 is CAWDLGSSYEQYF. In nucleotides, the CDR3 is TGTGCCTGGGACTTAGGCAGCTCCTACGAGCAGTACTTC. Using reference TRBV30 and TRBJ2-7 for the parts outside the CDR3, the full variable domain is SQTIHQWPATLVQPVGSPLSLECTVEGTSNPNLYWYRQAAGRGLQLLFYSVGIGQISSEVPQNLSASRPQDRQFILSSKKLLLSDSGFYLCAWDLGSSYEQYFGPGTRLTVT.

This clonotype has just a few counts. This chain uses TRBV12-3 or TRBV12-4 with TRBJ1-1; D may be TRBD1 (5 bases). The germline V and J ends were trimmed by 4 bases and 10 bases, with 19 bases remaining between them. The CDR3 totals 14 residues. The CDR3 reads CASSSSTGAVRAFF. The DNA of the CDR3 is TGTGCCAGCAGTTCGTCCACCGGGGCAGTCAGAGCTTTCTTT.